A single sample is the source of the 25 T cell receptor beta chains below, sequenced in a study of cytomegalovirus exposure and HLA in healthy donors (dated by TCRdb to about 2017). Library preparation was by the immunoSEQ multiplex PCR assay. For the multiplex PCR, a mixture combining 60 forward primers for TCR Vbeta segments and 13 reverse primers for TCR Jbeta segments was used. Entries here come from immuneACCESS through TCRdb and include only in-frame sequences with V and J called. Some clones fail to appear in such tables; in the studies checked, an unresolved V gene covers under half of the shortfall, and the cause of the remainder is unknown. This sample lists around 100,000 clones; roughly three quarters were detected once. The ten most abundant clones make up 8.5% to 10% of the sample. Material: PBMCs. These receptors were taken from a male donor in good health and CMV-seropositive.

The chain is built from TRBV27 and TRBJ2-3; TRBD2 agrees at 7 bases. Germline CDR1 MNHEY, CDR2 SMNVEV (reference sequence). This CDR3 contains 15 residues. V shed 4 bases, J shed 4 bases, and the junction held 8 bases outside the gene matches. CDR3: CASSSWEGPADTQYF. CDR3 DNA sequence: TGTGCCAGCAGTTCATGGGAGGGCCCCGCAGATACGCAGTATTTT.

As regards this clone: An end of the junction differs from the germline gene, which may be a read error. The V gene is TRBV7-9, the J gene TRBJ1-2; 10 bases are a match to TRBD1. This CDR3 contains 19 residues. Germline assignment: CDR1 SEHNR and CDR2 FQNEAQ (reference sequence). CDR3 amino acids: CSSSARMGDRGLPIGGYTF. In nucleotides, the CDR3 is TGTTCCAGCAGCGCCAGGATGGGCGACAGGGGGCTCCCTATAGGTGGCTACACCTTC.

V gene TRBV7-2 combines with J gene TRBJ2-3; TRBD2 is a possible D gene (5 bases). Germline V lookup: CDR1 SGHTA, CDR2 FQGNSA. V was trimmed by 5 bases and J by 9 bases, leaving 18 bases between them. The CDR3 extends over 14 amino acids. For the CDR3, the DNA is TGTGCCAGCAGCCCTAATGCCGCGGGTAGAACGCAGTATTTT. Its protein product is CASSPNAAGRTQYF.

The CDR3 region is CASSLALGGSYEQYF. As DNA, the CDR3 is TGTGCCAGCAGCTTAGCGCTCGGCGGATCCTACGAGCAGTACTTC. This rearrangement joins TRBV7-2 to TRBJ2-7; D ambiguous. The CDR3 has 15 amino acids. Germline values: CDR1 SGHTA, CDR2 FQGNSA. V dropped 0 bases and J dropped 1 base, with 10 bases sitting between them.

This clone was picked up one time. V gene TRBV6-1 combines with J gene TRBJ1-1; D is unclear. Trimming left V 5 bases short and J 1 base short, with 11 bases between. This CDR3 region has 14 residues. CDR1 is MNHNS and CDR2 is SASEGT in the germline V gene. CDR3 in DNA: TGTGCCAGCAGTCCCGCGACTTCGAACACTGAAGCTTTCTTT. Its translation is CASSPATSNTEAFF.

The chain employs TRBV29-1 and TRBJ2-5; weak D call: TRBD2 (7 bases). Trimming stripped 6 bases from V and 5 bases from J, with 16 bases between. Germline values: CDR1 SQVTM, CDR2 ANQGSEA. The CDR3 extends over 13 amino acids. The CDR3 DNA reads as TGCAGCGTCAGAGGGGGGGGCAGGGAGACCCAGTACTTC. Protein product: CSVRGGGRETQYF.

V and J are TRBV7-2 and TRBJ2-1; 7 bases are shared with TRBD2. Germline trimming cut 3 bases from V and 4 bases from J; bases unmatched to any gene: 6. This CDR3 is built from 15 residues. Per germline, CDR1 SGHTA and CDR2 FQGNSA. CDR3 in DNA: TGTGCCAGCAGCTTTAGCGGGTGGTCATACAATGAGCAGTTCTTC. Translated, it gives CASSFSGWSYNEQFF. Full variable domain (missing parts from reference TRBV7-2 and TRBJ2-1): GAGVSQSPSNKVTEKGKDVELRCDPISGHTALYWYRQSLGQGLEFLIYFQGNSAPDKSGLPSDRFSAERTGGSVSTLTIQRTQQEDSAVYLCASSFSGWSYNEQFFGPGTRLTVL.

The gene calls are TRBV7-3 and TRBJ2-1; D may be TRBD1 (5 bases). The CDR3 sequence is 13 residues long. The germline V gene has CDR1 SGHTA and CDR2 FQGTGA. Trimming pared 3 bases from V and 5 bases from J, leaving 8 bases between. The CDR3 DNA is TGTGCCAGCAGCTTTGGGGCCAACAATGAGCAGTTCTTC. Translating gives CASSFGANNEQFF.

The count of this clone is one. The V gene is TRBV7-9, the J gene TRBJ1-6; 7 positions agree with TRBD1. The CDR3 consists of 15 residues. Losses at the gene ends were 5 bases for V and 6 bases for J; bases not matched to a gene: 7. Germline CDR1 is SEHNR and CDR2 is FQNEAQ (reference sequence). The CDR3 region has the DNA TGTGCCAGCAGCGGACAGGTTTCTCCTAATTCACCCCTCCACTTT. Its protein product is CASSGQVSPNSPLHF. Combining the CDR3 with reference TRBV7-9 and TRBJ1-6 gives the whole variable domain DTGVSQNPRHKITKRGQNVTFRCDPISEHNRLYWYRQTLGQGPEFLTYFQNEAQLEKSRLLSDRFSAERPKGSFSTLEIQRTEQGDSAMYLCASSGQVSPNSPLHFGNGTRLTVT.

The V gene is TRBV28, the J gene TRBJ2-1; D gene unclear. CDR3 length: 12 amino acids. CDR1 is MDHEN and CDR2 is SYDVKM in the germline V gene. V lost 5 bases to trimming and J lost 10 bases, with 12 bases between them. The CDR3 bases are TGTGCCAGCAGTATATCAGTGGAGGAGCAGTTCTTC. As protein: CASSISVEEQFF.

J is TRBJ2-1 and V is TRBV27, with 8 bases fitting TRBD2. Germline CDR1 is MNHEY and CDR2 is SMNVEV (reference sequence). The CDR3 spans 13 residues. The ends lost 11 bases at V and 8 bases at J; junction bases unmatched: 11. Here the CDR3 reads CAAGEAGAHEQFF. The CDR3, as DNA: TGTGCCGCCGGGGAAGCGGGAGCTCATGAGCAGTTCTTC.

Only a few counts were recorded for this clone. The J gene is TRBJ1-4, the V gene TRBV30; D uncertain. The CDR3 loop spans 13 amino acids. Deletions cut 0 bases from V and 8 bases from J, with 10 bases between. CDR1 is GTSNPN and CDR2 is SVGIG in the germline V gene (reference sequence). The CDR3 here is CAWSVMGGEKLFF. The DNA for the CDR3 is TGTGCCTGGAGTGTAATGGGAGGGGAAAAACTGTTTTTT.

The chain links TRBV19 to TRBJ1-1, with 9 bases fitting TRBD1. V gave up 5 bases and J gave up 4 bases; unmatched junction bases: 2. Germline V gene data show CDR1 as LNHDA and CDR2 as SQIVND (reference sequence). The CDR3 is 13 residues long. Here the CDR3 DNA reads TGTGCCAGTAGTGAGACAGGGGGCACTGAAGCTTTCTTT. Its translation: CASSETGGTEAFF.

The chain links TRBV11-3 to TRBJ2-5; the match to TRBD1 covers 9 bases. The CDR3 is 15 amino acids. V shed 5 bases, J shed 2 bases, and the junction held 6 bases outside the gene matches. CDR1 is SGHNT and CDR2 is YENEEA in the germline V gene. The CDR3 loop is CASSPRTGAQETQYF. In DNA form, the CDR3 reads TGTGCCAGCAGCCCAAGGACAGGGGCGCAAGAGACCCAGTACTTC.

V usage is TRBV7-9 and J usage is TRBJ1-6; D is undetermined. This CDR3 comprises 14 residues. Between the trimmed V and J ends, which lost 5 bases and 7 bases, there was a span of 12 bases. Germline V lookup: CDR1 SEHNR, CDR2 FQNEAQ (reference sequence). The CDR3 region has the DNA TGTGCCAGCAGCGTAATAACAGAGAATTCACCCCTCCACTTT. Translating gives CASSVITENSPLHF.

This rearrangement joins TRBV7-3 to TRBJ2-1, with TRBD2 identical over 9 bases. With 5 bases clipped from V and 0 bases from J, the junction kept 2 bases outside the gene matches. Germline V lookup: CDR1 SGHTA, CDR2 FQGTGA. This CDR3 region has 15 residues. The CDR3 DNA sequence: TGTGCCAGCAGCGAGACTAGCGGCTCCTACAATGAGCAGTTCTTC. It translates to CASSETSGSYNEQFF.

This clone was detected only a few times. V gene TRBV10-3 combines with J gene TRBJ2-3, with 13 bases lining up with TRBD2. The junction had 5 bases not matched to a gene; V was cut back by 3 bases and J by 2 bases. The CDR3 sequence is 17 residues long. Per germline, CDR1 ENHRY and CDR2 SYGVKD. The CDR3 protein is CAISDSGLAGVTDTQYF. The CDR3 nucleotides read TGTGCCATCAGTGATAGCGGACTAGCGGGGGTCACAGATACGCAGTATTTT.

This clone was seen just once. This CDR3 is CASRDYSYEQYF. CDR3 bases: TGTGCCAGCAGGGACTACTCCTACGAGCAGTACTTC. The chain employs TRBV25-1 and TRBJ2-7, with D possibly matching TRBD2 (6 bases). Trimming took 6 bases from V and 0 from J, leaving 6 bases between them. Germline CDR1 is MGHDK and CDR2 is SYGVNS. This CDR3 has 12 residues.

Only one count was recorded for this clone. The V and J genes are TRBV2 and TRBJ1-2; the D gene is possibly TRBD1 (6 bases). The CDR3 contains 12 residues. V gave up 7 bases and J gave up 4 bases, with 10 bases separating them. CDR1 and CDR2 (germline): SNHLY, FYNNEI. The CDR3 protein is CASKQGFYGYTF. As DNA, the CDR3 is TGTGCCAGCAAACAGGGATTCTATGGCTACACCTTC.

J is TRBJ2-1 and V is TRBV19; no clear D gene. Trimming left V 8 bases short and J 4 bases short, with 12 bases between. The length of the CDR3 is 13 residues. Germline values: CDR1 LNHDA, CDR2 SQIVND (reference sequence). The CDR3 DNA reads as TGTGCCAGTGGGCTACAAGTATACAATGAGCAGTTCTTC. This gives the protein CASGLQVYNEQFF.

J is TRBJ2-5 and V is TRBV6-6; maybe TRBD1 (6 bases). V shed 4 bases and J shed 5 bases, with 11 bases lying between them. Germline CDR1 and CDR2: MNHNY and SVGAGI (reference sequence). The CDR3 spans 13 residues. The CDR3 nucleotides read TGTGCCAGCAGTTCCACAGGGCCGGAGACCCAGTACTTC. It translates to CASSSTGPETQYF.

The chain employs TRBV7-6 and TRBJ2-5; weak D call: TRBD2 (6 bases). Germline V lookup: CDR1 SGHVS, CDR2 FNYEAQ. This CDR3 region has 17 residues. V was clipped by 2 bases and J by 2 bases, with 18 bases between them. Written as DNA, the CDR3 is TGTGCCAGCAGCTTACCGGGCCTGGCGGGGTCACAAGAGACCCAGTACTTC. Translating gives CASSLPGLAGSQETQYF.

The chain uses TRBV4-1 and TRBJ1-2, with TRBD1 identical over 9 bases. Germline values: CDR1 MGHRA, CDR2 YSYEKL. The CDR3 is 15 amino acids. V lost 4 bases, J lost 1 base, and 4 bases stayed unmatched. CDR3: CASSPRDRVNYGYTF. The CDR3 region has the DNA TGCGCCAGCAGCCCCCGGGACAGGGTTAACTATGGCTACACCTTC.

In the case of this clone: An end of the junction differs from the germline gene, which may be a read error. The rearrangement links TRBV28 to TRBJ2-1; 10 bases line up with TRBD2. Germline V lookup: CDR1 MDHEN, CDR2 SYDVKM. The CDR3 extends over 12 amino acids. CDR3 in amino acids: CASSFSSGRRVF. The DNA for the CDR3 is TGTGCCAGCAGTTTTAGTAGCGGGAGGAGGGTCTTC.

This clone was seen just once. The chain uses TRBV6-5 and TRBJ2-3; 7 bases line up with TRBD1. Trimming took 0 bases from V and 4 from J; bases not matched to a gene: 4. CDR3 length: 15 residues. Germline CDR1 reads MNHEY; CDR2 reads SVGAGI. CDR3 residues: CASSYSPDRSDTQYF. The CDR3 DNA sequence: TGTGCCAGCAGTTACTCTCCGGACAGGTCAGATACGCAGTATTTT.